This TCR beta chain was identified in a study of post-analysis software for immune sequencing data. Study-wide background: Clinical courses comprised relapsing-remitting, secondary progressive and progressive-relapsing multiple sclerosis.

The V end lost 5 bases, the J end lost 3 bases, and 14 bases lay between the germline ends. The CDR3 has 16 residues. The V gene's germline CDR1 is MDHEN and CDR2 SYDVKM. Findings and caveats of the study: Controls' normalized Chao1 diversity significantly exceeded that of multiple sclerosis patients. A few TRBV segments (TRBV5-6, TRBV5-1 and TRBV20-1 among them) occurred more frequently in patients than in controls. Under the F measure, samples that were prepared in one batch clustered strongly together.

Incorporated into the TCR beta cDNA libraries were unique molecular identifiers, which served to reduce PCR and sequencing biases. A few hundred thousand cDNA molecules were obtained from roughly 0.93 to 9.6 million T cells. MiXCR was run by TCRdb on the PCR reads, yielding one entry per CDR3 protein. Among hundreds of thousands of distinct CDR3 sequences listed, around 40% were seen once. This clonotype was counted a single time. Its antigen is currently unknown. The genes are TRBV28 and TRBJ2-6, with D possibly being TRBD1 (5 bases). This sequence originates from a girl aged 5-17 years with multiple sclerosis. The specimen sequenced was blood. This CDR3 reads CASSGAGKVGANVLTF. For the CDR3, the DNA is TGTGCCAGCAGTGGGGCAGGGAAAGTTGGGGCCAACGTCCTGACTTTC. Looking up the rest from reference TRBV28 and TRBJ2-6 gives the full variable domain: DVKVTQSSRYLVKRTGEKVFLECVQDMDHENMFWYRQDPGLGLRLIYFSYDVKMKEKGDIPEGYSVSREKKERFSLILESASTNQTSMYLCASSGAGKVGANVLTFGAGSRLTVL.